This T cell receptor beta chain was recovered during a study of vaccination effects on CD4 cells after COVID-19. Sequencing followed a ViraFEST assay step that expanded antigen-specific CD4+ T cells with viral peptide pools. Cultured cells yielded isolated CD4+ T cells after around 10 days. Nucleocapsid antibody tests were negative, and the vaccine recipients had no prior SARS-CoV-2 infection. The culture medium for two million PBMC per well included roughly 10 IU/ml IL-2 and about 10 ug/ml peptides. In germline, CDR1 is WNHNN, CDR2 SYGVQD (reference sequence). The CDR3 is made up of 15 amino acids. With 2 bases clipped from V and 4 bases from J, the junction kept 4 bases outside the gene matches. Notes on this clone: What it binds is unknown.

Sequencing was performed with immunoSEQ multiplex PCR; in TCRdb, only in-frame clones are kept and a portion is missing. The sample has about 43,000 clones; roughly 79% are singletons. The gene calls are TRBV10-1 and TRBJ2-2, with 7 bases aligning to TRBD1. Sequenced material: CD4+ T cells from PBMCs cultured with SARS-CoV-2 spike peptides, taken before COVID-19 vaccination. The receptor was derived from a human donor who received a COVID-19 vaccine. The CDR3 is CASSEEGAGTGELFF. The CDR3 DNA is TGCGCCAGCAGTGAGGAGGGGGCGGGCACCGGGGAGCTGTTTTTT.